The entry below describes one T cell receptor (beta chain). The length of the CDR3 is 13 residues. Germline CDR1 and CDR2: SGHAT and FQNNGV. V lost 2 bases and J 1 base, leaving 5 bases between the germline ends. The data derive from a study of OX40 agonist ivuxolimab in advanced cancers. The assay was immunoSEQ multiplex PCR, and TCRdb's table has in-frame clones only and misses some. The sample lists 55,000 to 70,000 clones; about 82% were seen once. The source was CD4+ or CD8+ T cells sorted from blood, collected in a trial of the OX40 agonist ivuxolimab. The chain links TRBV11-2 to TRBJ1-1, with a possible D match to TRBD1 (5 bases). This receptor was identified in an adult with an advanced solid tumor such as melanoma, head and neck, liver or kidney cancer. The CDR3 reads CASSLQGNTEAFF. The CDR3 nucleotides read TGTGCCAGCAGCTTACAGGGGAACACTGAAGCTTTCTTT.